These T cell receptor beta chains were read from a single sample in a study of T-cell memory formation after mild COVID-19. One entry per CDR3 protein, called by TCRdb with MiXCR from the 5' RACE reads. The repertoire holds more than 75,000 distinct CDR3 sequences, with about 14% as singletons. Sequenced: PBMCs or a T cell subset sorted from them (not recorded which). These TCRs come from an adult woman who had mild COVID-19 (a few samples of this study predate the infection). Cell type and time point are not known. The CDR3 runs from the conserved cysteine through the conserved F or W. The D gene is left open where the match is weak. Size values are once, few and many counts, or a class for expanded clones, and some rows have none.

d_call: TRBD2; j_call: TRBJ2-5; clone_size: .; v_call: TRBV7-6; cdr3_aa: CASSVSGNGETQYF; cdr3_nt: TGTGCCAGCAGTGTGAGCGGGAACGGGGAGACCCAGTACTTC
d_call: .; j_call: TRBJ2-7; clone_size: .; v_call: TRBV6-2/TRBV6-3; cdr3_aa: CASSYRSGTSYEQYF; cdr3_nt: TGTGCCAGCAGTTACCGGTCAGGTACCTCCTACGAGCAGTACTTC
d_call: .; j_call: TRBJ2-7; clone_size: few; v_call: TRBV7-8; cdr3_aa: CASSSLREQYF; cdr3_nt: TGTGCCAGCAGCTCTTTGCGCGAGCAGTACTTC
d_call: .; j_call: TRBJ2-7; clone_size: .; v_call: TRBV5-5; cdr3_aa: CASSPLIDRSTCF; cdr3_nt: TGTGCCAGCAGCCCACTTATAGACAGGTCCACCTGCTTC
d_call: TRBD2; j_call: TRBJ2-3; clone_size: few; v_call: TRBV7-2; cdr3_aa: CASSLLVAGGPSTDTQYF; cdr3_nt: TGTGCCAGCAGCTTATTGGTAGCGGGAGGTCCTAGCACAGATACGCAGTATTTT
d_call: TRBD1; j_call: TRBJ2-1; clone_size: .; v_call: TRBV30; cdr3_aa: CAWSGGQGRNEQFF; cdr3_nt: TGTGCCTGGAGTGGGGGACAGGGAAGAAATGAGCAGTTCTTC
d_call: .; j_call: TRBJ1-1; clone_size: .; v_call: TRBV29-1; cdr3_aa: CSVDGPMNTEAFF; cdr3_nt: TGCAGCGTGGACGGTCCTATGAACACTGAAGCTTTCTTT
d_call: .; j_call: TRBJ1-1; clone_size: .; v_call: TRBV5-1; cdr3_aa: CASSLDSGNEAFF; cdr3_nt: TGCGCCAGCAGCTTGGACTCAGGGAATGAAGCTTTCTTT
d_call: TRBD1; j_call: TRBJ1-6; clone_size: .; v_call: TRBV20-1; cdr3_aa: CSASSLRGRVQPLHF; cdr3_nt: TGCAGTGCTAGTTCGCTGAGGGGGCGCGTCCAACCCCTCCACTTT
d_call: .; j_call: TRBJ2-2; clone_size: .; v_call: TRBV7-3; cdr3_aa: CASSLEAAVNTGELFF; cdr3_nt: TGTGCCAGCAGCTTAGAAGCTGCGGTGAACACCGGGGAGCTGTTTTTT
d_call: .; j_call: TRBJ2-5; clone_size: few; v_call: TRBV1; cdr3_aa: CTSSQEVGASGGQETQYF; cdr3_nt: TGCACCAGCAGCCAAGAGGTTGGGGCTAGCGGGGGACAAGAGACCCAGTACTTC
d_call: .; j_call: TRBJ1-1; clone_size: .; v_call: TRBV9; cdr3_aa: CASSTRTGTEAFF; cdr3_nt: TGTGCCAGCAGCACCCGGACGGGAACTGAAGCTTTCTTT
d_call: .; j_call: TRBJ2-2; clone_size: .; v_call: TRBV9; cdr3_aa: CASSVGGRNTGELFF; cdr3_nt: TGTGCCAGCAGCGTAGGGGGGAGGAACACCGGGGAGCTGTTTTTT
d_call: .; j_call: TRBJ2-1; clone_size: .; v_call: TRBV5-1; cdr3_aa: CASSRAGPPSTYNEQFF; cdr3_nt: TGCGCCAGCAGCCGTGCGGGACCCCCTTCTACCTACAATGAGCAGTTCTTC
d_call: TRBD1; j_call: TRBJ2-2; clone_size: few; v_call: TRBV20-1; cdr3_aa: CSARTGTGELFF; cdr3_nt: TGCAGTGCTAGGACAGGGACCGGGGAGCTGTTTTTT
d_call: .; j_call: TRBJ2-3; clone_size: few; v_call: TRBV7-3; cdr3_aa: CASAARDPDTQYF; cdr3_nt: TGTGCCAGCGCTGCGCGGGACCCAGATACGCAGTATTTT
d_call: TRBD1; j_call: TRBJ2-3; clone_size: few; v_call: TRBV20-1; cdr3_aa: CSARDRDRGTDTQYF; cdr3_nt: TGCAGTGCTAGAGACCGGGACAGGGGAACAGATACGCAGTATTTT
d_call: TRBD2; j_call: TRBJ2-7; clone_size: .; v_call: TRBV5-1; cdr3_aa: CASSLAGSGSLPYEQYF; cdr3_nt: TGCGCCAGCAGCTTGGCCGGTAGCGGGAGCTTGCCTTACGAGCAGTACTTC
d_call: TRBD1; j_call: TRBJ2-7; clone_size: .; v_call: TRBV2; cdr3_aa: CANEGQGPDEQYF; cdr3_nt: TGTGCCAACGAGGGACAGGGTCCCGACGAGCAGTACTTC
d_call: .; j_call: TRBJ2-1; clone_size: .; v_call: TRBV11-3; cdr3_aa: CASSFRDFRQFF; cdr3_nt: TGTGCCAGCAGCTTTAGGGACTTCCGTCAGTTCTTC
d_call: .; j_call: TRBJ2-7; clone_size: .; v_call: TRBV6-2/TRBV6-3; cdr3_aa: CASSLTGEQYF; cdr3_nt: TGTGCCAGCAGTCTTACCGGCGAGCAGTACTTC
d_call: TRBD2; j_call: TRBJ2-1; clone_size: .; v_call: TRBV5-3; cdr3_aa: CARSLGGGAYNEQFF; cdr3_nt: TGTGCCAGAAGCTTGGGCGGGGGGGCCTACAATGAGCAGTTCTTC
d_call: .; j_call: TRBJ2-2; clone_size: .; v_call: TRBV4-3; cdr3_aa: CASSQENWKDPTGELFF; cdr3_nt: TGCGCCAGCAGCCAAGAGAATTGGAAGGATCCCACCGGGGAGCTGTTTTTT
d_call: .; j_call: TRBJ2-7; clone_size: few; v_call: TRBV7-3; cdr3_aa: CASSPGDPSVYEQYF; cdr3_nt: TGTGCCAGCAGCCCCGGGGACCCTTCCGTCTACGAGCAGTACTTC
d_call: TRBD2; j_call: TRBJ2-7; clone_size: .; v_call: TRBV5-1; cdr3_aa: CASSSGTSGGHEQYF; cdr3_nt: TGCGCCAGCAGCTCCGGGACTAGCGGGGGCCACGAGCAGTACTTC
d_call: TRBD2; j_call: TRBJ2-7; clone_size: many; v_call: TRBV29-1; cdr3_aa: CSVEFASGRRGGTYEQYF; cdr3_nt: TGCAGCGTTGAATTCGCTAGCGGGAGACGGGGAGGAACCTACGAGCAGTACTTC
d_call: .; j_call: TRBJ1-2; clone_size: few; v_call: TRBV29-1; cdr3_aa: CSVDQGRDGYTF; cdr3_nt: TGCAGCGTTGACCAGGGTAGGGATGGCTACACCTTC
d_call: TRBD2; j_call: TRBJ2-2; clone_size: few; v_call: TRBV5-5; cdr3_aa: CASSSEGLAGGPRTGELFF; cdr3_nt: TGTGCCAGCAGCTCCGAGGGCCTAGCGGGGGGCCCCAGGACCGGGGAGCTGTTTTTT
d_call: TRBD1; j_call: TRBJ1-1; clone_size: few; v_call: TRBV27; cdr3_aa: CASQQGGTEAFF; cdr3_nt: TGTGCCAGCCAACAGGGGGGCACTGAAGCTTTCTTT
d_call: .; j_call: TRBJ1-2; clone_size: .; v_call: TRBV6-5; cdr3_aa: CASSDRGLDGYTF; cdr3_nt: TGTGCCAGCAGTGATAGGGGGTTGGATGGCTACACCTTC
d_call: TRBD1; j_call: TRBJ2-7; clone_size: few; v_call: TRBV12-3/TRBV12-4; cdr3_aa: CASSSGQASSYEQYF; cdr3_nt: TGTGCCAGCAGCTCGGGACAGGCAAGCTCCTACGAGCAGTACTTC